This TCR beta chain was sequenced for a study of OX40 agonist ivuxolimab in advanced cancers. As for the study in general: A mean age of around 60 years, range about 23 to 90, was recorded, and 82.7% were male. Findings and limits, study-wide: The mean number of expanded clones was higher in CD8+ T cells than in CD4+. Clonal expansion among partial responders at 0.1-3.0 mg/kg ranked near the lowest.

Sampling times: baseline, cycle 4 day 1, cycle 7 day 1. On this clone: Its antigen is as yet unknown.

Clones were sequenced by immunoSEQ multiplex PCR, and TCRdb holds only the in-frame ones, with some missing. This sample carries about 99,000 clones, around nine tenths of them seen once, and the ten largest clones take around 0.3%. Sample: CD4+ or CD8+ T cells sorted from blood, taken in a trial of the OX40 agonist ivuxolimab. The TCR was taken from an adult with an advanced solid tumor such as melanoma, head and neck, liver or kidney cancer.

CDR3 DNA: TGTGCCAGCAGCCATGGACGGAGCTCCTACGAGCAGTACTTC. Amino acids: CASSHGRSSYEQYF. This chain joins TRBV4-2 and TRBJ2-7, with D unresolved. V lost 3 bases to trimming and J lost 0 bases, with 9 bases between them. CDR1 is LGHNA, CDR2 YNFKEQ, per germline. The CDR3 totals 14 residues.